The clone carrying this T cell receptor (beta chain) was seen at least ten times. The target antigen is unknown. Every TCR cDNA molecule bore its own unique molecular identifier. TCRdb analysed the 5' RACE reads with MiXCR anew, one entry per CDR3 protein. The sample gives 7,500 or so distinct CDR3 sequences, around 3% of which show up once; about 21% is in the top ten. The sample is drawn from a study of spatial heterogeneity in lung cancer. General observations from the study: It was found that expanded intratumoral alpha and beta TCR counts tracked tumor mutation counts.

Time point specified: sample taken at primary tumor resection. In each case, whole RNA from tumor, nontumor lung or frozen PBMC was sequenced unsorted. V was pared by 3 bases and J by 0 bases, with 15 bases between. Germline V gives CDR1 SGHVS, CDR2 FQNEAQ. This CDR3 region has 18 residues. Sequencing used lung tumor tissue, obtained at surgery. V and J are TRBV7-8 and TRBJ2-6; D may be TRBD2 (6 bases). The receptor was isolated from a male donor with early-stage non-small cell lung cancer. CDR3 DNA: TGTGCCAGCAGCTTTAATGATTGGGGACTCTCTGGGGCCAACGTCCTGACTTTC. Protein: CASSFNDWGLSGANVLTF.